Presented here are 27 T cell receptor beta chains from one specimen sequenced in a study of vaccination effects on CD4 cells after COVID-19. Data came from immunoSEQ multiplex PCR; TCRdb stores just in-frame clones and leaves some out. This sample has approximately 45,000 clones; approximately 74% occur once, and the top ten carry about 9%. CD4+ T cell isolation took place after about nine days of culture. These TCRs' antigens remain unknown. The sequencing used CD4+ T cells from PBMCs cultured without peptide, collected before COVID-19 vaccination. These receptors were obtained from a human donor who had a prior SARS-CoV-2 infection.

This chain connects TRBV28 to TRBJ1-6; D may be TRBD1 (6 bases). This CDR3 has 16 residues. Trimming cost V 3 bases and J 5 bases, with 14 bases left between them. In germline, CDR1 is MDHEN, CDR2 SYDVKM. The CDR3 sequence is CASSFFFGGHNSPLHF. The CDR3 DNA follows: TGTGCCAGCAGTTTTTTTTTCGGGGGGCATAATTCACCCCTCCACTTT.

V gene TRBV11-1 combines with J gene TRBJ1-1; D might be TRBD1 (5 bases). The V end was cut by 2 bases, the J end by 3 bases, with 7 bases between. The germline gives CDR1 SGHAT, CDR2 FQDESV (reference sequence). The CDR3 runs to 13 residues. This CDR3 is CASSLLGDTEAFF. Here the CDR3 DNA reads TGTGCCAGCAGCTTATTGGGGGACACTGAAGCTTTCTTT.

V usage is TRBV7-9 and J usage is TRBJ1-1, with D uncertain. Germline CDR1 SEHNR, CDR2 FQNEAQ (reference sequence). The CDR3 extends over 12 amino acids. V dropped 1 base and J dropped 7 bases, with 7 bases sitting between them. CDR3 protein: CASSLVVREAFF. As DNA, the CDR3 is TGTGCCAGCAGCTTAGTCGTTCGTGAAGCTTTCTTT.

This clone was seen a handful of times. The rearrangement links TRBV30 to TRBJ1-2; unclear D gene. Between the trimmed V and J ends, which lost 0 bases and 9 bases, there was a span of 8 bases. CDR3 length: 11 amino acids. CDR1 and CDR2 from the germline V gene are GTSNPN and SVGIG (reference sequence). CDR3 sequence: CAWSVVVSYTF. CDR3 sequence (DNA): TGTGCCTGGAGTGTAGTGGTTAGCTACACCTTC.

The chain joins TRBV7-9 to TRBJ2-3; TRBD2 is a possible D gene (6 bases). The CDR3 has 15 amino acids. Germline CDR1 SEHNR, CDR2 FQNEAQ (reference sequence). With 5 bases removed from V and 0 bases from J, the gap between germline ends came to 12 bases. CDR3: CASSPPAGSTDTQYF. In DNA, the CDR3 is TGTGCCAGCAGCCCACCGGCGGGGAGCACAGATACGCAGTATTTT.

The chain links TRBV14 to TRBJ2-1, with D possibly matching TRBD1 (6 bases). Looked up from germline, CDR1 is SGHDN and CDR2 is FVKESK. V lost 4 bases and J lost 5, with 18 bases in between. This CDR3 spans 16 amino acids. The chain's CDR3 is CASSPSAGKGDNEQFF. CDR3 coding DNA: TGTGCCAGCAGCCCCTCCGCAGGGAAGGGGGACAATGAGCAGTTCTTC.

The V call is TRBV7-2, the J call TRBJ2-5; 16 bases line up with TRBD2. The CDR3 totals 15 residues. Trimming at V came to 4 bases and at J to 6 bases, leaving 2 bases not matched to a gene. The germline V gene encodes CDR1 SGHTA and CDR2 FQGNSA. CDR3 in DNA: TGTGCCAGCAGCTGGGGACTAGCGGGGGGGAAGACCCAGTACTTC. Amino acid sequence: CASSWGLAGGKTQYF.

The V gene is TRBV7-9, the J gene TRBJ2-1; 7 bases are shared with TRBD2. Per the germline V gene, CDR1 is SEHNR and CDR2 is FQNEAQ (reference sequence). Unmatched junction bases numbered 10, after V lost 2 bases and J lost 9 bases. The CDR3 loop spans 15 amino acids. CDR3 region: CASSLLGGSLREQFF. CDR3 nucleotide sequence: TGTGCCAGCAGCTTACTGGGCGGGAGTTTACGTGAGCAGTTCTTC.

The chain employs TRBV18 and TRBJ2-1; D is ambiguous. The CDR3 runs to 15 residues. V gave up 3 bases and J gave up 0 bases, with 9 bases separating them. Germline CDR1 and CDR2: KGHSH and LQKENI. The CDR3 nucleotides read TGTGCCAGCTCACCGCCTAGGAGCTCCTACAATGAGCAGTTCTTC. Its protein product is CASSPPRSSYNEQFF. The full variable domain, with the rest looked up from reference TRBV18 and TRBJ2-1, is NAGVMQNPRHLVRRRGQEARLRCSPMKGHSHVYWYRQLPEEGLKFMVYLQKENIIDESGMPKERFSAEFPKEGPSILRIQQVVRGDSAAYFCASSPPRSSYNEQFFGPGTRLTVL.

This clone has only one observation. V is TRBV18 and J is TRBJ2-2, with D possibly matching TRBD2 (5 bases). Germline CDR1 reads KGHSH; CDR2 reads LQKENI. This CDR3 has 17 residues. V was clipped by 3 bases and J by 0 bases, with 14 bases between them. CDR3 protein: CASSPLYSAANTGELFF. The CDR3 DNA reads TGTGCCAGCTCACCCCTATATAGCGCGGCGAACACCGGGGAGCTGTTTTTT.

The V gene is TRBV28, the J gene TRBJ2-4; 7 bases are a match to TRBD1. CDR1 MDHEN and CDR2 SYDVKM come from the germline V gene. The CDR3 sequence is 14 residues long. The J segment lost 8 bases and the V segment lost 6 bases, leaving 10 bases of the junction unmatched. The CDR3 nucleotides read TGTGCCAGCAGCCACGACAGGGTTTTTTACATTCAGTACTTC. Its translation is CASSHDRVFYIQYF.

This chain uses TRBV9 with TRBJ2-2; 14 positions match TRBD2. The J segment lost 3 bases and the V segment lost 3 bases, leaving 13 bases of the junction unmatched. The CDR3 runs to 20 residues. Germline lookup yields CDR1 SGDLS and CDR2 YYNGEE. The CDR3 coding sequence is TGTGCCAGCAGCGCATACGGGACTAGCGGGAGCCTTGGGGACACCGGGGAGCTGTTTTTT. The encoded protein is CASSAYGTSGSLGDTGELFF.

The chain links TRBV7-2 to TRBJ2-1; 7 bases are shared with TRBD1. The CDR3 runs to 15 residues. Germline CDR1 is SGHTA and CDR2 is FQGNSA. V lost 5 bases and J lost 7; bases outside the gene matches: 11. The CDR3: CASSGRDRDWNEQFF. CDR3 nucleotides: TGTGCCAGCAGCGGAAGAGACAGGGATTGGAATGAGCAGTTCTTC.

The rearrangement joins TRBV9 to TRBJ2-1; 11 bases agree with TRBD1. Germline V lookup: CDR1 SGDLS, CDR2 YYNGEE. Germline trimming cut 4 bases from V and 9 bases from J; bases unmatched to any gene: 9. There are 15 residues in the CDR3. CDR3 DNA: TGTGCCAGCAGCTTTTCCGGACAGGGGGCCGGTGAGCAGTTCTTC. Its protein product is CASSFSGQGAGEQFF.

The chain joins TRBV19 to TRBJ1-2; D not resolved. Germline assignment: CDR1 LNHDA and CDR2 SQIVND (reference sequence). Trimming took off 5 bases at V and 1 base at J, with 14 bases between the two ends. CDR3 length equals 15 residues. CDR3 protein: CASSPRQAINYGYTF. CDR3 nucleotide sequence: TGTGCCAGTAGTCCGCGGCAGGCTATTAACTATGGCTACACCTTC.

The chain links TRBV6-2 or TRBV6-3 to TRBJ1-1; 11 positions agree with TRBD1. V shed 1 base and J 10 bases; nucleotides not matched to a gene: 11. CDR1 MNHEY and CDR2 SVGEGT come from the germline V gene. This CDR3 comprises 16 residues. The CDR3 is CASSYYTGTGGFRAFF. DNA for the CDR3: TGTGCCAGCAGTTACTATACCGGGACAGGGGGTTTTAGAGCTTTCTTT.

The chain joins TRBV10-3 to TRBJ1-4, with D possibly TRBD1 on 5 matching bases. Germline V gene data show CDR1 as ENHRY and CDR2 as SYGVKD. The CDR3 has 14 amino acids. Trimming took 5 bases from V and 8 from J, leaving 15 bases between them. In DNA form, the CDR3 reads TGTGCCATCAGTCAGGGACTAACGGGGGAAAAACTGTTTTTT. Translating it yields CAISQGLTGEKLFF.

The chain combines TRBV7-8 with TRBJ2-6; D gene unclear. V lost 2 bases, J lost 2 bases, and 7 bases lay in between. The CDR3 is made up of 15 amino acids. Germline lookup yields CDR1 SGHVS and CDR2 FQNEAQ. The CDR3 DNA is TGTGCCAGCAGCTTAACCCAAGCTGGGGCCAACGTCCTGACTTTC. Encoded protein: CASSLTQAGANVLTF.

J is TRBJ2-3 and V is TRBV7-3, with TRBD2 matching over 7 bases. Per germline, CDR1 SGHTA and CDR2 FQGTGA. With 5 bases clipped from V and 4 bases from J, the junction kept 9 bases outside the gene matches. CDR3 size: 15 residues. CDR3 DNA sequence: TGTGCCAGCAGCAAGTTGGGGGGGTTCTCAGATACGCAGTATTTT. Encoded protein: CASSKLGGFSDTQYF.

The chain has TRBV18 and TRBJ2-7; the match to TRBD1 covers 8 bases. Germline trimming cut 0 bases from V and 2 bases from J; bases unmatched to any gene: 3. Germline-derived CDR1 and CDR2 are KGHSH and LQKENI. This CDR3 spans 15 amino acids. The DNA of the CDR3 is TGTGCCAGCTCACCACCCGGGACAGGAGCCTACGAGCAGTACTTC. The encoded protein is CASSPPGTGAYEQYF.

Notes on this clone: A junction end diverges from the germline sequence, so it may reflect a read error. The chain joins TRBV3-1 (or the pseudogene TRBV3-2) to TRBJ2-4, with TRBD2 matching 11 bases. Germline V CDR1 and CDR2: LGHDT, YNNKEL (reference sequence). There are 16 residues in the CDR3. CDR3 protein: CASSIGTSGERGVPHF. The CDR3 coding sequence is TGTGCCAGCAGCATCGGGACTAGCGGTGAGAGAGGGGTGCCGCACTTC.

The chain uses TRBV5-1 and TRBJ2-3, with 9 bases lining up with TRBD2. V gave up 6 bases and J gave up 6 bases; unmatched junction bases: 8. Germline V gene data show CDR1 as SGHRS and CDR2 as YFSETQ. This CDR3 is 14 amino acids long. In nucleotides, the CDR3 is TGCGCCAGCACCATAGCGGGAGTCGTTGATACGCAGTATTTT. Translation: CASTIAGVVDTQYF.

The sample holds a few counts of this clone. The DNA of the CDR3 is TGTGCCAGCAGTTACCTTAGGACAGGGGGCAGTTATGGCTACACCTTC. It yields the protein CASSYLRTGGSYGYTF. The chain carries TRBV6-5 and TRBJ1-2, with 11 bases lining up with TRBD1. J gave up 5 bases and V 2 bases, and 7 bases lay outside the gene matches. CDR1 and CDR2 (germline): MNHEY, SVGAGI. The CDR3 totals 16 residues.

The chain has TRBV7-3 and TRBJ2-7; 9 bases are a match to TRBD2. V shed 1 base and J 6 bases; nucleotides not matched to a gene: 7. Germline V lookup: CDR1 SGHTA, CDR2 FQGTGA. The length of the CDR3 is 15 residues. The CDR3 bases are TGTGCCAGCAGCTTAAGAGGCGGGGGGGCCGTCGAGCAGTACTTC. It translates to CASSLRGGGAVEQYF.

Comment on this clone: At the DNA level, this CDR3 is encoded by other sequences in the same sample as well. The chain couples TRBV9 to TRBJ2-3; no firm D call. The CDR3 has 14 amino acids. Germline assignment: CDR1 SGDLS and CDR2 YYNGEE. The ends were cut back, 0 bases at V and 2 bases at J, with 7 bases in the middle. This CDR3 is CASSVGPNTDTQYF. CDR3 nucleotide sequence: TGTGCCAGCAGCGTAGGGCCTAACACAGATACGCAGTATTTT.

The V gene is TRBV20-1, the J gene TRBJ2-7, with D maybe TRBD1 (5 bases). Germline V gene lookup returns CDR1 DFQATT and CDR2 SNEGSKA (reference sequence). V was pared by 5 bases and J by 7 bases, with 9 bases between. This CDR3 is built from 10 residues. This CDR3 is CSAFGAEQYF. The CDR3 DNA sequence: TGCAGTGCTTTTGGGGCAGAGCAGTACTTC.

The rearrangement links TRBV11-2 to TRBJ1-1; 10 bases are a match to TRBD1. The trim removed 5 bases at V and 1 base at J, leaving 7 bases unmatched. CDR3 size: 16 residues. Germline V gene sequence: CDR1 SGHAT, CDR2 FQNNGV. The CDR3 loop reads CASSLSRDRGNTEAFF. In DNA form, the CDR3 reads TGTGCCAGCAGCCTGAGCCGGGACAGGGGGAACACTGAAGCTTTCTTT.